The clone carrying this T cell receptor (beta chain) appeared once. Its antigen is not known. Looked up from germline, CDR1 is LNHDA and CDR2 is SQIVND (reference sequence). Trimming took 0 bases from V and 2 from J, leaving 8 bases between them. This CDR3 is built from 15 residues. These data are taken from a study of cytomegalovirus exposure and HLA in healthy donors. Background on the study: Among around 180 million T cells, an earlier analysis found roughly 100 million unique TCR beta sequences.

The PCR made use of 60 Vbeta and 13 Jbeta primers. Generated by immunoSEQ multiplex PCR, the TCRdb table keeps only in-frame clones and is missing some. The sample records 30,000 to 40,000 clones, less than 55% being singletons. Broader study findings: The study recorded 160 or so TCR beta chains that were cytomegalovirus-associated. An apparent linkage of common viral pathogens to several of the most significant clusters emerged in a later analysis.

The specimen sequenced was PBMCs. This sequence joins TRBV19 and TRBJ1-3; D is unclear. The source of this sequence is a woman between 45 and 60 years old in good health and CMV-seronegative. For the CDR3, the DNA is TGTGCCAGTAGTATAGAAGGCGGAACTGGAAACACCATATATTTT. Its protein is CASSIEGGTGNTIYF.